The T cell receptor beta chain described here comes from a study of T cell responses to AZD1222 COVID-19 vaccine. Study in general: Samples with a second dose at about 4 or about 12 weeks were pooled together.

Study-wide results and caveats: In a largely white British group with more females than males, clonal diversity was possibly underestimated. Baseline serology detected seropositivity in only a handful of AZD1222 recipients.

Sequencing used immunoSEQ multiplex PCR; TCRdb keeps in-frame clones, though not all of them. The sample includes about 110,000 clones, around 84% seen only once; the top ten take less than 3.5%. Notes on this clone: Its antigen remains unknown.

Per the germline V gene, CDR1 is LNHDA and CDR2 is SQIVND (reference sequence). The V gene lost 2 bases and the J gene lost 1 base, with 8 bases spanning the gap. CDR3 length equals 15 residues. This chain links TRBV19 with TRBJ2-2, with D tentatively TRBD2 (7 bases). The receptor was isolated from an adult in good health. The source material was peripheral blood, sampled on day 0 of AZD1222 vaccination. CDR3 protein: CASSIRGGNTGELFF. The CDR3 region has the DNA TGTGCCAGTAGTATAAGGGGGGGGAACACCGGGGAGCTGTTTTTT.